The clone carrying this T cell receptor (beta chain) was found a few times. Its antigen is as yet unknown. The DNA ends 3 residues before the CDR3 does, and the rest of the CDR3 is filled in from the germline J gene. Germline assignment: CDR1 SGHVS and CDR2 FNYEAQ. Trimming left V 5 bases short and J 1 base short, with 9 bases between. CDR3 length: 14 amino acids. CVID subjects were 15 or so female and around 31 male, aged 9 to 64. The data stem from a study of T cell clonality in common variable immunodeficiency. Study-wide results and caveats: Common variable immunodeficiency TCR beta sequences reportedly had fewer deletions and N-nucleotide insertions. TCRbeta clonality was increased in CVID versus healthy controls.

Generated by immunoSEQ multiplex PCR, the TCRdb table keeps only in-frame clones and is missing some. The profile covers fewer than 35,000 clones, none occurring a single time. This sequence was found in a human donor with common variable immunodeficiency. The V gene is TRBV7-6, the J gene TRBJ1-5; unclear D gene. The sequenced sample consisted of peripheral blood mononuclear cells. The sequenced part of the CDR3 DNA is TGTGCCAGCAGCCAAGGGCTGAGCAATCAGCCC. This encodes CASSQGLSNQP. The full CDR3 protein is CASSQGLSNQPQHF.